The rows below give T cell receptor beta chains drawn from one sample of a study of T cell responses to AZD1222 COVID-19 vaccine. TCRdb's copy holds only in-frame clones and misses some; the assay was immunoSEQ multiplex PCR. This sample yields roughly 150,000 clones, of which 75% to 90% are seen a single time; 1.5% to 2% belongs to the top ten. The specimen comprised peripheral blood, sampled 28 days after the second AZD1222 dose. The receptors were sampled from an adult who received the AZD1222 COVID-19 vaccine. Both conserved end residues are part of each CDR3. D genes are given only for firm matches. Clone size is stated in some rows and not others, as once, few, many or a class when expanded.

j_call	v_call	d_call	clone_size	cdr3_nt	cdr3_aa
TRBJ1-6	TRBV28	.	.	TGTGCCAGCAGTTCAGGCCAGGGAAGAAAAAATTCACCCCTCCACTTT	CASSSGQGRKNSPLHF
TRBJ1-3	TRBV9	.	.	TGTGCCAGCAGCGGTCCCCCGCGCTCTGGAAACACCATATATTTT	CASSGPPRSGNTIYF
TRBJ1-2	TRBV28	TRBD1	once	TGTGCCAGCAGCTCCACAGGGGACCCTAACTATGGCTACACCTTC	CASSSTGDPNYGYTF
TRBJ2-1	TRBV13	TRBD1	.	TGTGCCAGCAGCCTAGAAGGGACAGGGGGGTACAATGAGCAGTTCTTC	CASSLEGTGGYNEQFF
TRBJ2-7	TRBV5-1	TRBD2	.	TGCGCCAGCAGCCCTCTGACTAGCGGATCCTACGAGCAGTACTTC	CASSPLTSGSYEQYF
TRBJ2-4	TRBV6-4	.	.	TGTGCCAGCAGTGACAGGGCCAAAAACATTCAGTACTTC	CASSDRAKNIQYF
TRBJ2-1	TRBV15	TRBD2	.	TGTGCCACCAGCAGAGATCAGGCGGGAGGGTATCAAGAGCAGTTCTTC	CATSRDQAGGYQEQFF
TRBJ2-6	TRBV5-4	.	.	TGTGCCAGCAGCCGCAGGGGTGCTGGGGCCAACGTCCTGACTTTC	CASSRRGAGANVLTF
TRBJ2-3	TRBV10-2	TRBD2	.	TGCGCCGGGAGTAGCGGGGGGAGCACAGATACGCAGTATTTT	CAGSSGGSTDTQYF
TRBJ2-1	TRBV7-2	TRBD2	.	TGTGCCAGCAGCTTTGGGGGGGGTGGGAACCTGTACAATGAGCAGTTCTTC	CASSFGGGGNLYNEQFF
TRBJ1-3	TRBV29-1	.	.	TGCAGCGTTGTCCGGGACCACTCTGGAAACACCATATATTTT	CSVVRDHSGNTIYF
TRBJ2-1	TRBV15	TRBD2	.	TGTGCCACCAGCAGGGGCCCGGCCGGGACTAGCTATGAGCAGTTCTTC	CATSRGPAGTSYEQFF
TRBJ1-2	TRBV6-1	.	.	TGTGCCAGCAGTGAGCAGGGGCGCGGCTACACCTTC	CASSEQGRGYTF
TRBJ1-4	TRBV24-1	TRBD1	.	TGTGCCACCAGTGGAAGACAGGGGGTGTGTGAAAAACTGTTTTTT	CATSGRQGVCEKLFF
TRBJ1-5	TRBV7-2	.	.	TGTGCCAGCAGCTTCGAACGCAGGTATAGCAATCAGCCCCAGCATTTT	CASSFERRYSNQPQHF
TRBJ2-3	TRBV28	.	.	TGTGCCAGCTGCTCCCCCTTCTTCACAGATACGCAGTATTTT	CASCSPFFTDTQYF
TRBJ2-1	TRBV2	TRBD2	.	TGTGCCAGCAGTGACGTTGGCGGGAGGGCCATATATGAGCAGTTCTTC	CASSDVGGRAIYEQFF
TRBJ1-5	TRBV20-1	.	.	TGCAGTGCTAGTGGCGGGACCAGTCAGCCCCAGCATTTT	CSASGGTSQPQHF
TRBJ2-7	TRBV13	.	.	TGTGCCAGCAGCCGGGCAAACGAGCAGTACTTC	CASSRANEQYF
TRBJ2-7	TRBV5-1	.	.	TGCGCCAGCAGCCTCGATCGGGCAGGAACCTACGAGCAGTACTTC	CASSLDRAGTYEQYF
TRBJ1-2	TRBV19	TRBD1	.	TGTGCCAGTAGTATCCCCCACAGGGGAGCTAACTATGGCTACACCTTC	CASSIPHRGANYGYTF
TRBJ1-3	TRBV5-1	TRBD1	.	TGCGCCAGCAGCTGGAATCCGGGACAGGGAGCTGGAAACACCATATATTTT	CASSWNPGQGAGNTIYF
TRBJ1-4	TRBV5-1	.	.	TGCGCCAGCAGCTTGGGGGGCGCTTTTGAAAAACTGTTTTTT	CASSLGGAFEKLFF
TRBJ1-6	TRBV15	.	once	TGTGCCACCAGCAGAGCAGGAAACAGGGTCGGTTCACCCCTCCACTTT	CATSRAGNRVGSPLHF
TRBJ1-4	TRBV10-3	.	.	TGTGCCATCAGAAGGACTCAAGCAACTAATGAAAAACTGTTTTTT	CAIRRTQATNEKLFF
TRBJ2-1	TRBV11-2	.	.	TGTGCCAGCAGCTTAGGAGGTACGTGGAATGAGCAGTTCTTC	CASSLGGTWNEQFF
TRBJ2-3	TRBV9	TRBD2	.	TGTGCCAGCAGCGTAGCGGAGGTGAGAGCGGGAGGTAGAGATACGCAGTATTTT	CASSVAEVRAGGRDTQYF
TRBJ2-7	TRBV28	.	.	TGTGCCAGCAGTGGCCGAAGGGGTGACTCCTACGAGCAGTACTTC	CASSGRRGDSYEQYF
TRBJ2-2	TRBV15	.	.	TGTGCCACCAGCAGAGTAGTGCTGAGCACCGGGGAGCTGTTTTTT	CATSRVVLSTGELFF
TRBJ1-3	TRBV3-1/TRBV3-2	TRBD1	.	TGTGCCAGCAGCACGACAGGGGCCTCTGGAAACACCATATATTTT	CASSTTGASGNTIYF
TRBJ2-1	TRBV4-2	.	.	TGTGCCAGCAGCCAAGCGGACTTAGAAGGGAATGAGCAGTTCTTC	CASSQADLEGNEQFF
TRBJ2-1	TRBV7-3	TRBD2	.	TGTGCCAGCAGCTTAAATGGGGCGGGAGTAGAGAATGAGCAGTTCTTC	CASSLNGAGVENEQFF
TRBJ2-5	TRBV28	TRBD2	.	TGTGCCAGCAGGGGAGCGGGGGCCAAAGAGACCCAGTACTTC	CASRGAGAKETQYF
TRBJ1-2	TRBV6-1	.	once	TGTGCCAGCAGTGAACGGGTAGGGGACTATGGCTACACCTTC	CASSERVGDYGYTF
TRBJ1-6	TRBV30	TRBD1	.	TGTGCCTGGAGCGGGAGACAGGGAAATTCACCCCTCCACTTT	CAWSGRQGNSPLHF
TRBJ1-5	TRBV10-3	.	.	TGTGCCATCAGTGCACCTAATCAGCCCCAGCATTTT	CAISAPNQPQHF
TRBJ2-2	TRBV7-3	.	.	TGTGCCAGCAGCTCGCGGACGGCGAACACCGGGGAGCTGTTTTTT	CASSSRTANTGELFF
TRBJ1-1	TRBV28	.	once	TGTGCCACCGGAGGGGGCACTGAAGCTTTCTTT	CATGGGTEAFF
TRBJ1-2	TRBV3-1/TRBV3-2	.	few	TGTGCCAGCAGCCAAGGAACCTATGGCTACACCTTC	CASSQGTYGYTF
TRBJ1-2	TRBV19	TRBD1	few	TGTGCCAGTAGTACGACAGGGGAGGTAGGGGGCTACACCTTC	CASSTTGEVGGYTF
TRBJ2-2	TRBV29-1	TRBD1	few	TGCAGCGTTGCCGGGACAGGAATCGCCGGGGAGCTGTTTTTT	CSVAGTGIAGELFF
TRBJ2-7	TRBV7-2	TRBD2	.	TGTGCCAGCAGCCTGACTAGCGGATACTACGAGCAGTACTTC	CASSLTSGYYEQYF